This T cell receptor (beta chain) was recovered during a study of Ad26.COV2.S vaccination and SARS-CoV-2 variants. Deletions cut 4 bases from V and 2 bases from J, with 5 bases between. The CDR3 extends over 12 amino acids. Germline loops: CDR1 ENHRY, CDR2 SYGVKD. Only in-frame clones appear in the TCRdb table, and some are missing; sequencing was by immunoSEQ multiplex PCR. The sample carries over 100,000 clones, around 81% recorded once. The source was peripheral blood, collected after recovery from COVID-19. The TCR comes from a human donor who had recovered from COVID-19. The chain is built from TRBV10-3 and TRBJ2-5; no firm D call. The chain's CDR3 is CAISAHQETQYF. CDR3 bases: TGTGCCATCAGTGCGCATCAAGAGACCCAGTACTTC.